This record concerns one T cell receptor beta chain sequence. Its antigen is unknown. Base quality data are lacking; no much larger clone is found one base away. The CDR3 regions of human TCRbeta chains were subjected to immunosequencing. Per the authors' processing: TCRs in the repertoires were compared against a reference library of SARS-CoV-2-specific TCRs that had been generated with the MIRA antigen-specificity platform. Breadth meant the fraction of unique TCRs that were SARS-CoV-2-associated, whereas depth meant the fraction of total T cells that were SARS-CoV-2-associated. Using the MIRA data, each spike-specific TCR was assigned both to the spike region to which the TCR was reactive and to a CD4 or CD8 class. Log10-transformed breadth and depth values were compared by one-way ANOVA with Sidak's multiple comparisons tests. This is the immuneACCESS table as TCRdb keeps it, with only in-frame sequences that have V and J called. A part of the clones is gone; compared with another copy, unresolved V genes explain less than half, and the rest is unexplained. That table supplies the V and J calls and clone size; D and trimming were determined from the DNA. Within this sample are approximately 170,000 clones, with about 90% of them counted one time only. The ten largest clones add up to roughly 10% of the sample.

These data come from a study of T cell responses to AZD1222 COVID-19 vaccine (dated by TCRdb to the early 2020s). As for the study more broadly: TCR sequencing was performed for approximately 240 trial participants, of whom approximately 200 were given two doses of AZD1222 and approximately 25 were given two doses of MenACWY control vaccine. Enrollment into the trials was organized by age into subgroups of 18-55, 56-69 and 70-plus years, and those subgroups contained roughly 150, 30 and 60 TCR-sequenced participants, respectively.

Study-wide conclusions, independent of this receptor: After two AZD1222 doses, both the breadth and the depth of spike-specific TCRs were significantly higher than at day 0 and than in MenACWY recipients. Because no day 14 peak-response samples were available, repertoires were characterized only after the peak T cell response. Participants were mostly white British and included more females than males, and it was suggested by the authors that clonal diversity may have been underestimated. Reportedly, close to half of the unique spike-specific TCRs recognized epitopes lying outside the regions that are mutated in the B.1.351 and B.1.1.7 variants. Conclusions about previously exposed vaccinees were limited because only six AZD1222 recipients were SARS-CoV-2 seropositive at baseline. The 56-69-year group was small, and its depth increase did not reach significance, likely because of low power. The whole spike protein was spanned by vaccine-associated CD4 TCRs, and dominant responses were seen in regions 160-218 and 743-854.

The sample's time point label, in plain terms: about 28 days (+/-7) after the second vaccine dose. AZD1222 recipients given second doses at about 4 weeks or at about 12 weeks were pooled, since spike-specific TCR depth and breadth were not found to differ between the two schedules. The vaccinee samples were drawn from two UK trials, COV001 and COV002, one of which was a single-blind randomized controlled phase 2/3 trial testing AZD1222 (ChAdOx1 nCoV-19) in healthy adults. For TCRbeta chain sequencing, PBMC samples from trial participants were taken at day 0 and at day 28 after the second dose. From V the trimming removes 7 bases and from J it removes 0 bases, while the gene matches leave 6 bases of the junction unaccounted for. The CDR3 measures 14 amino acids from cysteine to phenylalanine. Only the CDR3 portion is preserved as DNA: 42 bases, with reading frame beginning at the first base. CDR1 and CDR2 were assigned from the germline V gene as SGHRS and YFSETQ.

Sequencing was performed on peripheral blood, taken 28 days after the second AZD1222 dose. This TCR came from an adult who received the AZD1222 COVID-19 vaccine. The V gene is TRBV5-1 and the J gene is TRBJ1-1; 7 bases in the middle match TRBD1. The sequence in DNA is TGCGCCAGCGGATCGACAGGGCTGAACACTGAAGCTTTCTTT. Translated, this is CASGSTGLNTEAFF.